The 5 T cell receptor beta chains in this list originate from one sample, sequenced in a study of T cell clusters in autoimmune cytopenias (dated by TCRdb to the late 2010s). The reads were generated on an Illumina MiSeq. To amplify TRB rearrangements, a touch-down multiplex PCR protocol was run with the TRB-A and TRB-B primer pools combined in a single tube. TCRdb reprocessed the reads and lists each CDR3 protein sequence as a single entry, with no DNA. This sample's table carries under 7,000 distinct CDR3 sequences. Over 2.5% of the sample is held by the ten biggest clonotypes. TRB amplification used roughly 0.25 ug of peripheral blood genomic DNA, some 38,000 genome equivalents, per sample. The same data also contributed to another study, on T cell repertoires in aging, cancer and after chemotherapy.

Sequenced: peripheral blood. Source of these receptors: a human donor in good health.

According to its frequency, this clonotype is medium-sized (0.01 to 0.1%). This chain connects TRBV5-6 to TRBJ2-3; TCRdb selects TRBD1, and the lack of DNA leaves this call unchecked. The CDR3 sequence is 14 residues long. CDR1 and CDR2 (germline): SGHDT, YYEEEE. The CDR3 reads CASSLGGRTDTQYF.

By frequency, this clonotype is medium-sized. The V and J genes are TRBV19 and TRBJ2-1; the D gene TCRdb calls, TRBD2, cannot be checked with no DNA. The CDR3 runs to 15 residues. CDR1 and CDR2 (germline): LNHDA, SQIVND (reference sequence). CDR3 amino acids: CASTHWTSGTGEQFF.

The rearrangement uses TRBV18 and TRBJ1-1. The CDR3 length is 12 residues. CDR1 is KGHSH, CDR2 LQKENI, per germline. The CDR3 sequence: CASSPGTSKAFF.

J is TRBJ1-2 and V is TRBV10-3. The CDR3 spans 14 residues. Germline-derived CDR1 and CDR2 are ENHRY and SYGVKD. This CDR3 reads CAISESGSGYGYTF.

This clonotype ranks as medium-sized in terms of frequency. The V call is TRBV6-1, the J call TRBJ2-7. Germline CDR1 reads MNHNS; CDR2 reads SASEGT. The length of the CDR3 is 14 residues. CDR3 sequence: CASSPGMVLYEQYF.